A selection of T cell receptor beta chains follows, all from one sample in a study of blood T cell repertoires in COVID-19. Repertoires were generated with immunoSEQ multiplex PCR, while TCRdb's copy carries only in-frame clones and drops some. The table shows a few hundred thousand clones, with 65% to 90% occurring only once. Sequencing was carried out using PBMCs or T cells enriched from blood (not recorded which). All receptors derive from a man aged 25 to 40 who had recovered from COVID-19. CDR3s include the opening cysteine and the closing phenylalanine or tryptophan. The order of the fields is J gene, D gene, V gene, clone size, CDR3 DNA, CDR3 protein. A D gene is named only where the DNA matches it firmly. Rows give clone size only sometimes, using once, few, many, or a class for an expanded clone.

>TRBJ2-1|TRBD2|TRBV4-1|.
TGCGCCAGCAGCCCGGGAGGGGGGCTGGTGTACAATGAGCAGTTCTTC
CASSPGGGLVYNEQFF
>TRBJ1-4|.|TRBV21-1|.
TGTGCCAGCAGCAAATTCAGGGGAAGCGAAAAACTGTTTTTT
CASSKFRGSEKLFF
>TRBJ1-5|TRBD1|TRBV18|few
TGTGCCAGCTCACCCGACAGGGGCCAGCAGCCCCAGCATTTT
CASSPDRGQQPQHF
>TRBJ1-6|.|TRBV21-1|once
TGTGCCAGCAGCAAAGGGCGGATTACCTATAATTCACCCCTCCACTTT
CASSKGRITYNSPLHF
>TRBJ1-1|.|TRBV10-3|.
TGTGCCATCAGTGAGTCGGCGGGGCAAAAGAACACTGAAGCTTTCTTT
CAISESAGQKNTEAFF
>TRBJ2-3|.|TRBV9|.
TGTGCCAGCAGCGCTCTAGCCAGCACAGATACGCAGTATTTT
CASSALASTDTQYF
>TRBJ1-4|TRBD1|TRBV6-5|once
TGTGCCAGCAGGCCGGAGGGGACAGTGGGGGGAAAACTGTTTTTT
CASRPEGTVGGKLFF
>TRBJ2-5|.|TRBV10-2|.
TGCGCCAGCAGCGGGGGGCCCAAAGAGACCCAGTACTTC
CASSGGPKETQYF
>TRBJ1-1|.|TRBV3-1/TRBV3-2|.
TGTGCCAGCAGCCAAGAATCCGGGATTGAAGCTTTCTTT
CASSQESGIEAFF
>TRBJ1-4|.|TRBV28|.
TGTGCCAGCAGTTCCTCGAAGTCGGGAGGACTGTTTTTT
CASSSSKSGGLFF
>TRBJ2-1|TRBD2|TRBV5-4|.
TGTGCCAGCAGCTTCAGCGGGAGGGCCTCCTACAATGAGCAGTTCTTC
CASSFSGRASYNEQFF
>TRBJ1-2|TRBD1|TRBV20-1|.
TGCAGTGCTAGTGCGACAGGGAGGAACTATGGCTACACCTTC
CSASATGRNYGYTF
>TRBJ2-1|TRBD1|TRBV11-3|.
TGTGCCAGCAGCTCCGGACAGGTCCTTGAGCAGTTCTTC
CASSSGQVLEQFF
>TRBJ2-1|TRBD2|TRBV19|.
TGTGCCAGTAGTATGGGGCTAGCGGGGGGAAATGAGCAGTTCTTC
CASSMGLAGGNEQFF
>TRBJ1-5|TRBD1|TRBV2|.
TGTGCCAGCAGTCAAGACAGGGAATTACAGCCCCAGCATTTT
CASSQDRELQPQHF
>TRBJ2-7|TRBD1|TRBV18|.
TGTGCCAGCTCACCTTCTTCGGCAGGGGGCTACGAGCAGTACTTC
CASSPSSAGGYEQYF
>TRBJ2-1|TRBD2|TRBV3-1/TRBV3-2|.
TGTGCCAGCAGCGCACGACTAGCGGGGGCCCTCTACAATGAGCAGTTCTTC
CASSARLAGALYNEQFF
>TRBJ1-5|.|TRBV10-2|.
TGCGCCAGCAGTGAGTCGTTGGGCAGGGGAAGTAAGGCCCAGCATTTT
CASSESLGRGSKAQHF
>TRBJ2-2|.|TRBV9|.
TGTGCCAGCAGCGTAGCTGGAGCGGGGAACACCGGGGAGCTGTTTTTT
CASSVAGAGNTGELFF
>TRBJ2-7|.|TRBV7-9|.
TGTGCCAGCAGCTTACAAAACTACCACTCCTACGAGCAGTACTTC
CASSLQNYHSYEQYF
>TRBJ1-5|.|TRBV2|.
TGTGCCAGCACCCTAAGCAGGGGTAGCAATCAGCCCCAGCATTTT
CASTLSRGSNQPQHF
>TRBJ1-3|.|TRBV13|.
TGTGCCAGCAGCCTAGGGGACACCGGATCATCTGGAAACACCATATATTTT
CASSLGDTGSSGNTIYF
>TRBJ2-7|.|TRBV11-2|.
TGTGCCAGCAGCTTGTCGACTCCCTACGAGCAGTACTTC
CASSLSTPYEQYF